Each of the 25 T cell receptor beta chains below was sequenced from the same sample in a study of T cell changes during pregnancy in multiple sclerosis. Profiled with immunoSEQ multiplex PCR; TCRdb holds only in-frame clones, not every one. The data hold over 65,000 clones, with around 94% observed a single time. The input for sequencing was peripheral blood, taken in the third trimester of pregnancy. The receptors were sampled from a female donor with multiple sclerosis, enrolled in a pregnancy study.

This clone has just one count. The chain joins TRBV11-3 to TRBJ1-1, with unresolved D. CDR3 length: 12 amino acids. Germline CDR1 and CDR2: SGHNT and YENEEA. Trimming removed 4 bases at V and 6 bases at J, with 9 bases between. As DNA, the CDR3 is TGTGCCAGCAGCTCCCGGGAATCTGAAGCTTTCTTT. Translating it yields CASSSRESEAFF.

In its sample, this clone was seen once. The chain uses TRBV2 and TRBJ2-7; D is possibly TRBD2 (5 bases). V was shortened by 7 bases and J by 6 bases, with 10 bases between the two germline ends. The CDR3 is 11 residues long. CDR1 is SNHLY, CDR2 FYNNEI, per germline. The CDR3 nucleotides read TGTGCCAGCACGTCGCGGGTCGAGCAGTACTTC. It yields the protein CASTSRVEQYF.

The V and J genes are TRBV30 and TRBJ1-1; 8 nucleotides match TRBD1. The ends lost 1 base at V and 4 bases at J; junction bases unmatched: 2. Per germline, CDR1 GTSNPN and CDR2 SVGIG (reference sequence). CDR3 length equals 13 residues. CDR3 residues: CAWSEDRGTEAFF. The CDR3 bases are TGTGCCTGGAGTGAAGACAGGGGCACTGAAGCTTTCTTT.

Points on this clone: One end of the junction fails to match germline, which may point to a read error. The chain carries TRBV12-5 and TRBJ1-6; maybe TRBD1 (6 bases). CDR3 length: 15 amino acids. Germline values: CDR1 LGHNT, CDR2 FRNRAP. The CDR3 DNA sequence: TGTGCTAGTGGGTTGGGGGGCGCGGAGAATTCACCCCTCCACTTT. This gives the protein CASGLGGAENSPLHF.

The J gene is TRBJ1-1, the V gene TRBV6-5; D is undetermined. The germline V gene has CDR1 MNHEY and CDR2 SVGAGI. The ends were cut back, 6 bases at V and 10 bases at J, with 21 bases in the middle. The CDR3 consists of 14 residues. The CDR3 DNA reads TGTGCCAGCAGCCTCCGGGGAGTCTCGGGTGTAGCTTTCTTT. As protein: CASSLRGVSGVAFF.

This chain connects TRBV7-2 to TRBJ1-1, with no clear D. CDR1 and CDR2 (germline): SGHTA, FQGNSA. The CDR3 is made up of 18 amino acids. The V end was cut by 5 bases, the J end by 3 bases, with 25 bases between. This CDR3 reads CASSQPAERDVRDTEAFF. Here the CDR3 DNA reads TGTGCCAGCAGCCAGCCGGCGGAGCGGGATGTGAGGGACACTGAAGCTTTCTTT.

The CDR3 region has the DNA TGTGCCAGCAGCTTTGGCAGGAACACTGAAGCTTTCTTT. Amino acid sequence: CASSFGRNTEAFF. V is TRBV7-2 and J is TRBJ1-1; no clear D gene. Germline CDR1 reads SGHTA; CDR2 reads FQGNSA. The ends were cut back, 3 bases at V and 1 base at J, with 6 bases in the middle. CDR3 size: 13 residues.

The V call is TRBV9, the J call TRBJ1-3, with D possibly being TRBD1 (5 bases). Germline CDR1 is SGDLS and CDR2 is YYNGEE. This CDR3 comprises 14 residues. V gave up 0 bases and J gave up 2 bases, with 6 bases separating them. CDR3 DNA sequence: TGTGCCAGCAGCGTAGGGGGGGCTGGAAACACCATATATTTT. It yields the protein CASSVGGAGNTIYF.

V usage is TRBV6-5 and J usage is TRBJ1-4; no firm D call. Trimming removed 6 bases at V and 8 bases at J, with 19 bases between. Looked up from germline, CDR1 is MNHEY and CDR2 is SVGAGI. The CDR3 extends over 15 amino acids. The DNA for the CDR3 is TGTGCCAGCAGCCGAGATAGAGACAACGAGGAAAAACTGTTTTTT. Residues: CASSRDRDNEEKLFF.

The rearrangement uses TRBV19 and TRBJ1-3; weak D call: TRBD1 (5 bases). The V gene lost 2 bases and the J gene lost 2 bases, with 10 bases spanning the gap. Germline CDR1 is LNHDA and CDR2 is SQIVND (reference sequence). The CDR3 spans 15 residues. The CDR3 nucleotides read TGTGCCAGTAGTATATCATCGGGGGCTGGAAACACCATATATTTT. Its protein is CASSISSGAGNTIYF.

This sequence joins TRBV7-2 and TRBJ2-1, with D possibly matching TRBD2 (5 bases). The CDR3 spans 15 residues. V was trimmed by 5 bases and J by 0 bases, leaving 11 bases between them. Germline V gene data show CDR1 as SGHTA and CDR2 as FQGNSA. CDR3 nucleotide sequence: TGTGCCAGCAGCCTTAGCGAGGGCTCCTACAATGAGCAGTTCTTC. It codes for CASSLSEGSYNEQFF.

The V and J genes are TRBV5-1 and TRBJ2-1, with D perhaps TRBD2 (5 bases). The CDR3 extends over 14 amino acids. Between the trimmed V and J ends, which lost 2 bases and 7 bases, there was a span of 13 bases. CDR1 SGHRS and CDR2 YFSETQ come from the germline V gene. The CDR3 nucleotides are TGCGCCAGCAGCTTTGGACTCGTGTGGAATGAGCAGTTCTTC. Its translation is CASSFGLVWNEQFF.

The V and J genes are TRBV19 and TRBJ1-2; the D is unclear. The V and J ends lost 3 bases and 5 bases respectively, with 10 bases between them. The CDR3 sequence is 13 residues long. Germline CDR1 is LNHDA and CDR2 is SQIVND (reference sequence). The CDR3 DNA reads as TGTGCCAGTAGTATGCAACTCCTTTATGGCTACACCTTC. As protein: CASSMQLLYGYTF.

The chain couples TRBV13 to TRBJ2-1, with 8 bases identical to TRBD2. V shed 2 bases, J shed 0 bases, and the junction held 15 bases outside the gene matches. This CDR3 has 20 residues. Per germline, CDR1 PRHDT and CDR2 FYEKMQ (reference sequence). Written as DNA, the CDR3 is TGTGCCAGCAGCTTAAACCGCGGGGGGAGGGATGACCGCTCCTACAATGAGCAGTTCTTC. This gives the protein CASSLNRGGRDDRSYNEQFF.

The gene calls are TRBV7-2 and TRBJ2-7; 12 bases fit TRBD2. The V segment lost 6 bases and the J segment 2 bases; nucleotides outside the gene matches: 5. This CDR3 comprises 15 residues. Looked up from germline, CDR1 is SGHTA and CDR2 is FQGNSA. The CDR3 is CASSQRLAGAYEQYF. CDR3 sequence (DNA): TGTGCCAGCAGTCAGAGACTAGCGGGGGCCTACGAGCAGTACTTC.

This chain uses TRBV7-9 with TRBJ2-1; D unresolved. This CDR3 spans 15 amino acids. The V end lost 1 base, the J end lost 5 bases, and 12 bases lay between the germline ends. The germline CDR1 and CDR2 sequences are SEHNR and FQNEAQ (reference sequence). The CDR3 DNA follows: TGTGCCAGCAGCTTAGGAGTCCCCCCCCACAATGAGCAGTTCTTC. It yields the protein CASSLGVPPHNEQFF.

The chain links TRBV29-1 to TRBJ1-2, with D tentatively TRBD1 (5 bases). Between the trimmed V and J ends, which lost 6 bases and 5 bases, there was a span of 10 bases. The CDR3 is 11 amino acids. The germline CDR1 and CDR2 sequences are SQVTM and ANQGSEA. Written as DNA, the CDR3 is TGCAGCGTGATGACAGCTTATGGCTACACCTTC. This sequence encodes CSVMTAYGYTF.

This chain connects TRBV7-6 to TRBJ2-2; no reliable D call. This CDR3 contains 14 residues. V lost 4 bases and J 5 bases, leaving 11 bases between the germline ends. From germline, CDR1 is SGHVS and CDR2 FNYEAQ. Written as DNA, the CDR3 is TGTGCCAGCAGCTCCTCTAGTTGGACCGGGGAGCTGTTTTTT. It codes for CASSSSSWTGELFF.

V and J are TRBV7-9 and TRBJ2-1; D might be TRBD1 (5 bases). Trimming removed 4 bases at V and 8 bases at J, with 9 bases between. CDR3 size: 12 residues. Per the germline V gene, CDR1 is SEHNR and CDR2 is FQNEAQ (reference sequence). The CDR3 reads CASSSLGDEQFF. As DNA, the CDR3 is TGTGCCAGCAGCTCCTTAGGGGATGAGCAGTTCTTC.

This rearrangement joins TRBV15 to TRBJ2-3; D call uncertain. Germline CDR1 LNHNV, CDR2 YYDKDF (reference sequence). CDR3 length: 13 residues. V was cut by 0 bases and J by 6 bases, with 7 bases left in between. The CDR3 region has the DNA TGTGCCACCAGCAGAGATCCCATGGATACGCAGTATTTT. It specifies CATSRDPMDTQYF.

The gene calls are TRBV6-6 and TRBJ1-4, with TRBD1 as a possible D gene (5 bases). The CDR3 runs to 15 residues. V lost 2 bases to trimming and J lost 5 bases, with 12 bases between them. Germline-derived CDR1 and CDR2 are MNHNY and SVGAGI (reference sequence). The CDR3 region has the DNA TGTGCCAGCAGTTACCCGGGGGGGTTCAATGAAAAACTGTTTTTT. It translates to CASSYPGGFNEKLFF.

This clone appeared once. V is TRBV7-2 and J is TRBJ1-3, with D maybe TRBD1 (6 bases). CDR3 size: 14 residues. Trimming took off 1 base at V and 8 bases at J, with 12 bases between the two ends. From germline, CDR1 is SGHTA and CDR2 FQGNSA. The chain's CDR3 is CASSLVGDKDTIYF. The DNA of the CDR3 is TGTGCCAGCAGCTTAGTAGGGGACAAGGACACCATATATTTT.

This chain connects TRBV9 to TRBJ2-7; 8 nucleotides match TRBD1. There are 15 residues in the CDR3. Per germline, CDR1 SGDLS and CDR2 YYNGEE. V was pared by 0 bases and J by 5 bases, with 7 bases of the junction left unmatched. In DNA, the CDR3 is TGTGCCAGCAGCGTAGGATCAGGGGGCCCCCACGAGCAGTACTTC. It specifies CASSVGSGGPHEQYF.

The rearrangement joins TRBV4-1 to TRBJ1-2, with 7 bases fitting TRBD1. CDR3 size: 15 residues. V was pared by 0 bases and J by 0 bases, with 1 base of the junction left unmatched. The germline gives CDR1 MGHRA, CDR2 YSYEKL. The CDR3 sequence is CASSQEQGANYGYTF. For the CDR3, the DNA is TGCGCCAGCAGCCAAGAGCAGGGGGCTAACTATGGCTACACCTTC.

This clone appeared a few times. The chain uses TRBV7-9 and TRBJ1-6; possibly TRBD1 for D (5 bases). CDR3 length: 14 amino acids. V was cut by 5 bases and J by 10 bases, with 15 bases left in between. The germline CDR1 and CDR2 sequences are SEHNR and FQNEAQ (reference sequence). As DNA, the CDR3 is TGTGCCAGCAGCCCTGGGGGGGATGCGTCACCCCTCCACTTT. Translation gives CASSPGGDASPLHF.